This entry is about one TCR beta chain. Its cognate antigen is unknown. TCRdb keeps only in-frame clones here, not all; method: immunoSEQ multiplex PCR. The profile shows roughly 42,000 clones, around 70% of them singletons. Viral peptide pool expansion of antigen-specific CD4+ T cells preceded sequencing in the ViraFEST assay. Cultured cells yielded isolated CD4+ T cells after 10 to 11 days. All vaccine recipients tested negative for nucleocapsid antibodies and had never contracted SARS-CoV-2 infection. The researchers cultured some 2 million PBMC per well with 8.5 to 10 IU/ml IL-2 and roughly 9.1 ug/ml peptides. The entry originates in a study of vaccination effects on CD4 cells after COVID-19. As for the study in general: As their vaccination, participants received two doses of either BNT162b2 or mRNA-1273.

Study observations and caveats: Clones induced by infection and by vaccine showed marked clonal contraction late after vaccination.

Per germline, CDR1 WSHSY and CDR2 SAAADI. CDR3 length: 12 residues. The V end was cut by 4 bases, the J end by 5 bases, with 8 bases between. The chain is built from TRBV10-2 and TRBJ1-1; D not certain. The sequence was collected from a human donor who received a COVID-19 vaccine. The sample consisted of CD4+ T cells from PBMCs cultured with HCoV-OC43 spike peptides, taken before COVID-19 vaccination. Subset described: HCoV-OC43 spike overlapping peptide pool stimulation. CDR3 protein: CASSATGTEAFF. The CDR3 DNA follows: TGCGCCAGCAGTGCAACGGGGACTGAAGCTTTCTTT.